The 18 T cell receptor beta chains below come from one sample, sequenced in a study of T cell changes during pregnancy in multiple sclerosis. Method: immunoSEQ multiplex PCR; TCRdb's copy keeps in-frame clones and lacks some. In the table there are tens of thousands of clones, nearly 95% of which are singletons. Specimen: CD8+ T cells from peripheral blood mononuclear cells, collected in the third trimester of pregnancy. These receptors all come from a female donor with multiple sclerosis, enrolled in a pregnancy study.

The gene calls are TRBV6-5 and TRBJ2-5; TRBD2 matches at 8 bases. Germline V gene lookup returns CDR1 MNHEY and CDR2 SVGAGI. CDR3 length: 14 amino acids. The ends lost 5 bases at V and 4 bases at J; junction bases unmatched: 6. The CDR3 region has the DNA TGTGCCAGCAGTCGAGGACTAGCCAGAGAGACCCAGTACTTC. Translated: CASSRGLARETQYF.

This clone was observed once. This chain joins TRBV11-2 and TRBJ2-3; the D gene is possibly TRBD2 (5 bases). V was trimmed by 5 bases and J by 0 bases, leaving 18 bases between them. The CDR3 is 17 residues long. Looked up from germline, CDR1 is SGHAT and CDR2 is FQNNGV. CDR3 amino acids: CASSPGDGGLSTDTQYF. The CDR3 DNA is TGTGCCAGCAGCCCCGGGGATGGCGGCCTTAGCACAGATACGCAGTATTTT.

The J gene is TRBJ2-1, the V gene TRBV7-9; D perhaps matches TRBD1 (7 bases). The CDR3 extends over 17 amino acids. Per the germline V gene, CDR1 is SEHNR and CDR2 is FQNEAQ (reference sequence). The V and J ends lost 3 bases and 3 bases respectively, with 18 bases between them. The CDR3 region is CASSFRVTGEDYNEQFF. The CDR3 nucleotides read TGTGCCAGCAGCTTCCGAGTAACAGGGGAGGACTACAATGAGCAGTTCTTC.

V and J are TRBV18 and TRBJ2-1; the match to TRBD2 covers 11 bases. Germline lookup yields CDR1 KGHSH and CDR2 LQKENI. J gave up 3 bases and V 4 bases, and 5 bases lay outside the gene matches. The CDR3 runs to 16 residues. The CDR3 nucleotides read TGTGCCAGCTCACTTGGACTAGCGGGTATCTACAATGAGCAGTTCTTC. It specifies CASSLGLAGIYNEQFF.

This chain uses TRBV30 with TRBJ1-1; D might be TRBD1 (5 bases). Trimming took 2 bases from V and 8 from J, leaving 21 bases between them. Per germline, CDR1 GTSNPN and CDR2 SVGIG (reference sequence). CDR3 length: 15 amino acids. This CDR3 is CAWSSIGAGIKEAFF. The CDR3 DNA reads as TGTGCCTGGAGTTCGATAGGGGCAGGGATTAAAGAAGCTTTCTTT. The whole variable domain, filled in from reference TRBV30 and TRBJ1-1, reads SQTIHQWPATLVQPVGSPLSLECTVEGTSNPNLYWYRQAAGRGLQLLFYSVGIGQISSEVPQNLSASRPQDRQFILSSKKLLLSDSGFYLCAWSSIGAGIKEAFFGQGTRLTVV.

V and J are TRBV11-2 and TRBJ2-5; no definite D call. Germline lookup yields CDR1 SGHAT and CDR2 FQNNGV. The CDR3 spans 14 residues. Trimming left V 1 base short and J 2 bases short, with 8 bases between. The CDR3 is CASSLGSLQETQYF. The CDR3, as DNA: TGTGCCAGCAGCTTAGGTTCCCTTCAAGAGACCCAGTACTTC.

The chain combines TRBV28 with TRBJ2-7; no clear D gene. CDR3 length equals 11 residues. V lost 11 bases, J lost 3 bases, and 11 bases lay in between. Germline CDR1 is MDHEN and CDR2 is SYDVKM. CDR3 in DNA: TGTGCCTCCAGTTTCGGCTACGAGCAGTACTTC. As protein: CASSFGYEQYF.

J is TRBJ2-1 and V is TRBV11-2; 9 bases fit TRBD2. The CDR3 has 16 amino acids. In germline, CDR1 is SGHAT, CDR2 FQNNGV. V dropped 8 bases and J dropped 8; count of bases not matched to a gene: 16. The CDR3 reads CASREGGSGSLDEQFF. CDR3 coding DNA: TGTGCCAGCCGCGAGGGGGGTAGCGGGAGTTTGGATGAGCAGTTCTTC.

This chain uses TRBV30 with TRBJ2-6, with a tentative D call TRBD1 (6 bases). The CDR3 has 14 amino acids. The V gene lost 2 bases and the J gene lost 4 bases, with 9 bases spanning the gap. CDR1 and CDR2 (germline): GTSNPN, SVGIG (reference sequence). In DNA, the CDR3 is TGTGCCTGGAGTTCAGGGGCAGGGGCCAACGTCCTGACTTTC. It yields the protein CAWSSGAGANVLTF.

The CDR3 nucleotides read TGTGCCAGCAGCGCCTCCCCGGGACAGGGGGCTGGCAATCAGCCCCAGCATTTT. Its translation: CASSASPGQGAGNQPQHF. The V gene is TRBV5-6, the J gene TRBJ1-5, with 12 bases that match TRBD1. This CDR3 has 18 amino acids. V trimming: 4 bases; J trimming: 2 bases; junction bases outside the gene matches: 10. The germline gives CDR1 SGHDT, CDR2 YYEEEE. Complete variable domain (other parts from reference TRBV5-6 and TRBJ1-5): DAGVTQSPTHLIKTRGQQVTLRCSPKSGHDTVSWYQQALGQGPQFIFQYYEEEERQRGNFPDRFSGHQFPNYSSELNVNALLLGDSALYLCASSASPGQGAGNQPQHFGDGTRLSIL.

The V gene is TRBV6-5, the J gene TRBJ1-1; D perhaps matches TRBD1 (6 bases). This CDR3 contains 15 residues. V shed 5 bases and J shed 6 bases, with 19 bases lying between them. Germline CDR1 is MNHEY and CDR2 is SVGAGI. In nucleotides, the CDR3 is TGTGCCAGCAGTCCCTACACAGGGTTCGGGCCTGAAGCTTTCTTT. As protein: CASSPYTGFGPEAFF.

The chain combines TRBV27 with TRBJ2-1; no clear D. The V end was cut by 0 bases, the J end by 2 bases, with 8 bases between. From germline, CDR1 is MNHEY and CDR2 SMNVEV (reference sequence). The CDR3 is 15 residues long. This CDR3 is CASSLSPGPYNEQFF. The CDR3 DNA sequence: TGTGCCAGCAGTTTATCTCCGGGTCCCTACAATGAGCAGTTCTTC.

This rearrangement joins TRBV5-7 to TRBJ2-7; the D gene is possibly TRBD2 (5 bases). TRBV5-7 is annotated as an ORF whose role is uncertain. This CDR3 is built from 16 residues. The V and J ends lost 2 bases and 0 bases respectively, with 15 bases between them. The CDR3 sequence is CASSFCIKRSSYEQYF. CDR3 in DNA: TGTGCCAGCAGCTTCTGTATCAAGCGGAGCTCCTACGAGCAGTACTTC.

This chain joins TRBV9 and TRBJ2-3; weak D call: TRBD2 (6 bases). V was clipped by 4 bases and J by 3 bases, with 15 bases between them. CDR3 length equals 15 residues. The germline gives CDR1 SGDLS, CDR2 YYNGEE. The CDR3 is CASSKTSGGTDTQYF. The CDR3 nucleotides read TGTGCCAGCAGCAAAACGTCCGGAGGGACAGATACGCAGTATTTT.

The V and J genes are TRBV4-1 and TRBJ1-1; 7 positions agree with TRBD1. The J segment lost 6 bases and the V segment lost 4 bases, leaving 8 bases of the junction unmatched. CDR1 is MGHRA and CDR2 is YSYEKL in the germline V gene. The CDR3 is 14 residues long. CDR3 DNA sequence: TGCGCCAGCAGCCTGCCAGGGGGAGTGGCTGAAGCTTTCTTT. The encoded protein is CASSLPGGVAEAFF.

The chain is built from TRBV27 and TRBJ2-1; 7 nucleotides line up with TRBD2. The V segment lost 3 bases and the J segment 2 bases; nucleotides outside the gene matches: 4. From germline, CDR1 is MNHEY and CDR2 SMNVEV (reference sequence). The CDR3 runs 15 residues. CDR3 DNA sequence: TGTGCCAGCAGTTTTAGCGGGCCCGCCTACAATGAGCAGTTCTTC. This encodes CASSFSGPAYNEQFF.

This clone was seen once. The chain joins TRBV6-4 to TRBJ2-2; TRBD2 agrees at 10 bases. V gave up 2 bases and J gave up 3 bases; unmatched junction bases: 3. CDR3 length: 16 amino acids. Germline assignment: CDR1 MRHNA and CDR2 SNTAGT. The CDR3 reads CASSDPGTSDTGELFF. Written as DNA, the CDR3 is TGTGCCAGCAGTGACCCCGGGACTAGCGACACCGGGGAGCTGTTTTTT.

This clone was found once. V usage is TRBV28 and J usage is TRBJ2-7; 8 bases are a match to TRBD1. Germline lookup yields CDR1 MDHEN and CDR2 SYDVKM. The CDR3 sequence is 17 residues long. V shed 5 bases and J 1 base; nucleotides not matched to a gene: 13. CDR3 DNA: TGTGCCAGCAGTGGCCCCACCCCGGGACAGGTATCCTACGAGCAGTACTTC. It translates to CASSGPTPGQVSYEQYF.